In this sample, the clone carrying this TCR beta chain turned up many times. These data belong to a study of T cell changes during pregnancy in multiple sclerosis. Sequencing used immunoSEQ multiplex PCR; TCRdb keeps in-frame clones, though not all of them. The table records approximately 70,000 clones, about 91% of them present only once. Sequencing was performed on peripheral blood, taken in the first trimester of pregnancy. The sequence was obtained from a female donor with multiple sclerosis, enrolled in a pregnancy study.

DNA for the CDR3: TGTGCCAGCAGCATGGGGACTAGCGGGAGTTCGGAGCTGTTTTTT. Translation gives CASSMGTSGSSELFF. The chain is built from TRBV7-6 and TRBJ2-2; 14 bases match TRBD2. The CDR3 is 15 residues long. The germline CDR1 and CDR2 sequences are SGHVS and FNYEAQ. Trimming took 5 bases from V and 10 from J; bases not matched to a gene: 6.